This T cell receptor (beta chain) derives from a study of blood T cell repertoires in COVID-19. On the study more broadly: Two negative PCRs, clearance, or symptom resolution had been documented for recovered Cohort 3 donors. Sites across the United States, Italy and Spain contributed samples from acute and convalescent COVID-19.

TCRdb's table, derived via immunoSEQ multiplex PCR, lists solely in-frame clones and lacks some. The data show roughly 210,000 clones, with about nine tenths seen just once and approximately 7.3% held by the top ten. Participants were aged about 18 to 100 years from about two dozen US areas. Membership in each cohort depended on participant-reported clinical history. The ends lost 2 bases at V and 10 bases at J; junction bases unmatched: 7. This CDR3 contains 15 residues. The germline CDR1 and CDR2 sequences are SGHRS and YFSETQ. What was sequenced was PBMCs or T cells enriched from blood (not recorded which). This TCR was sampled from a man aged 25-45 years in a cohort exposed to, infected with or recovered from COVID-19 (not recorded which). The rearrangement links TRBV5-1 to TRBJ2-1, with 12 bases aligning to TRBD1. CDR3 sequence: CASSLGGQGAGEQFF. The CDR3 nucleotides are TGCGCCAGCAGCTTAGGGGGACAGGGGGCCGGAGAGCAGTTCTTC. The full variable domain, rest sourced from reference TRBV5-1 and TRBJ2-1, is KAGVTQTPRYLIKTRGQQVTLSCSPISGHRSVSWYQQTPGQGLQFLFEYFSETQRNKGNFPGRFSGRQFSNSRSEMNVSTLELGDSALYLCASSLGGQGAGEQFFGPGTRLTVL.